Listed below are T cell receptor beta chains from one sample, sequenced in a study of regulatory and conventional T cells in RAG deficiency. Clones were sequenced by immunoSEQ multiplex PCR, and TCRdb holds only the in-frame ones, with some missing. Among tens of thousands of clones, about 89% were seen once, and the ten largest hold around 13%. This sample was shared with a second study, whose subject was regulatory T cells.

Material for sequencing was CD8+ T cells sorted from blood. Receptors originate from a human donor in good health. Each CDR3 is given with its conserved first and last residue. Each record gives: clone size, D gene, V gene, J gene, CDR3 DNA, CDR3 protein. A D gene is named only where the DNA matches it firmly. Only part of the rows carry a size: once, few, many, or a class if the clone is expanded.

abundance: NA
d_gene: TRBD1
v_gene: TRBV7-9
j_gene: TRBJ1-1
CDR3nt: TGTGCCAGCAGCCAAAGGGCCACAGGGGATACTGAAGCTTTCTTT
CDR3aa: CASSQRATGDTEAFF

abundance: NA
d_gene: NA
v_gene: TRBV7-6
j_gene: TRBJ2-7
CDR3nt: TGTGCCAGCAGCTTAGGGGTCAGGGAGAAGAGGTACGAGCAGTACTTC
CDR3aa: CASSLGVREKRYEQYF

abundance: NA
d_gene: TRBD1
v_gene: TRBV4-1
j_gene: TRBJ1-2
CDR3nt: TGCGCCAGCAGCCAAGATCGCCAACAGGGGCTATTTGGCTACACCTTC
CDR3aa: CASSQDRQQGLFGYTF

abundance: NA
d_gene: NA
v_gene: TRBV7-6
j_gene: TRBJ2-1
CDR3nt: TGTGCCAGCAGCGGACACCCCCCGGGGGTAGCAAAAGAGCAGTTCTTC
CDR3aa: CASSGHPPGVAKEQFF

abundance: NA
d_gene: TRBD1
v_gene: TRBV9
j_gene: TRBJ1-5
CDR3nt: TGTGCCAGCAGCGTCGGGACAGCTAGCAATCAGCCCCAGCATTTT
CDR3aa: CASSVGTASNQPQHF

abundance: NA
d_gene: TRBD1
v_gene: TRBV7-9
j_gene: TRBJ2-7
CDR3nt: TGTGCCAGCAGCTCAGGGGGCATAGACGAGCAGTACTTC
CDR3aa: CASSSGGIDEQYF

abundance: NA
d_gene: TRBD1
v_gene: TRBV5-4
j_gene: TRBJ2-2
CDR3nt: TGTGCCAGCAGCACAGGACAGGGGACGAACACCGGGGAGCTGTTTTTT
CDR3aa: CASSTGQGTNTGELFF

abundance: NA
d_gene: NA
v_gene: TRBV7-9
j_gene: TRBJ1-1
CDR3nt: TGTGCCAGCAGGTTAAGAATGGACACTGAAGCTTTCTTT
CDR3aa: CASRLRMDTEAFF

abundance: NA
d_gene: TRBD1
v_gene: TRBV5-1
j_gene: TRBJ1-2
CDR3nt: TGCGCCAGCAGCCGGGACAGGGGTGGTTATGGCTACACCTTC
CDR3aa: CASSRDRGGYGYTF

abundance: NA
d_gene: TRBD2
v_gene: TRBV15
j_gene: TRBJ2-7
CDR3nt: TGTGCCACCAGCAGAGGGCCTAGCGGAATCTACGAGCAGTACTTC
CDR3aa: CATSRGPSGIYEQYF

abundance: few
d_gene: NA
v_gene: TRBV7-9
j_gene: TRBJ2-7
CDR3nt: TGTGCCAGCAGCTTAGTCCGGTCGGCCGAGCAGTACTTC
CDR3aa: CASSLVRSAEQYF

abundance: NA
d_gene: NA
v_gene: TRBV19
j_gene: TRBJ1-5
CDR3nt: TGTGCCAGTAGTATTCGTCCGGCGGGCAATCAGCCCCAGCATTTT
CDR3aa: CASSIRPAGNQPQHF

abundance: NA
d_gene: NA
v_gene: TRBV6-1
j_gene: TRBJ1-5
CDR3nt: TGTGCCAGCAGTGTCGATCCAGCCCAGCCCCAGCATTTT
CDR3aa: CASSVDPAQPQHF

abundance: NA
d_gene: NA
v_gene: TRBV9
j_gene: TRBJ2-5
CDR3nt: TGTGCCAGCAGCGTCGGACAGCTACAAGAGACCCAGTACTTC
CDR3aa: CASSVGQLQETQYF

abundance: NA
d_gene: NA
v_gene: TRBV4-1
j_gene: TRBJ2-5
CDR3nt: TGCGCCAGCAGCCTCGTAACAGGCCCCGACGGGACCCAGTACTTC
CDR3aa: CASSLVTGPDGTQYF

abundance: NA
d_gene: TRBD2
v_gene: TRBV27
j_gene: TRBJ2-7
CDR3nt: TGTGCCAGCAGTTTGACTAGCGGATCGATCTACGAGCAGTACTTC
CDR3aa: CASSLTSGSIYEQYF

abundance: NA
d_gene: NA
v_gene: TRBV7-8
j_gene: TRBJ1-1
CDR3nt: TGTGCCAGCAGCTTAGTTTTCCATCCTCCAGGGCAGAGAAGAACCTTGGCCACTGAAGCTTTCTTT
CDR3aa: CASSLVFHPPGQRRTLATEAFF

abundance: NA
d_gene: TRBD2
v_gene: TRBV5-6
j_gene: TRBJ2-3
CDR3nt: TGTGCCAGCAGCCCGGGACTAGCGGGGAAAGATACGCAGTATTTT
CDR3aa: CASSPGLAGKDTQYF

abundance: NA
d_gene: NA
v_gene: TRBV6-1
j_gene: TRBJ1-3
CDR3nt: TGTGCCAGCAGTGATCGGGGGGGGGAATTTGGAAACACCATATATTTT
CDR3aa: CASSDRGGEFGNTIYF

abundance: NA
d_gene: TRBD2
v_gene: TRBV28
j_gene: TRBJ2-1
CDR3nt: TGTGCCAGCAGTTTCACCGGGACTAGTGGATACAATGAGCAGTTCTTC
CDR3aa: CASSFTGTSGYNEQFF

abundance: NA
d_gene: NA
v_gene: TRBV4-1
j_gene: TRBJ2-5
CDR3nt: TGCGCCAGCAGCCAAACCCTAGCTCAAGAGACCCAGTACTTC
CDR3aa: CASSQTLAQETQYF